Listed below are T cell receptor beta chains from one sample, sequenced in a study of blood T cell repertoires in COVID-19. Some clones are missing from TCRdb's copy, which holds only in-frame ones; the method was immunoSEQ multiplex PCR. The table lists about 270,000 clones, 88% of them singletons. The sample was PBMCs or T cells enriched from blood (not recorded which). All receptors derive from a woman aged 45 to 65 who had recovered from COVID-19. The CDR3 runs from the conserved cysteine through the conserved F or W. The D gene is left open where the match is weak. The size field is filled for only some rows; it gives once, few, many or a size class.

D,J,V,size,CDR3,DNA
TRBD2,TRBJ2-7,TRBV5-4,NA,CASSRGRGPYEQYF,TGTGCCAGCAGCCGCGGGAGAGGTCCCTACGAGCAGTACTTC
TRBD2,TRBJ2-7,TRBV9,few,CASSVGTSGSFYEQYF,TGTGCCAGCAGCGTGGGGACTAGCGGGAGTTTCTACGAGCAGTACTTC
NA,TRBJ2-2,TRBV29-1,NA,CSVAGSWNTGELFF,TGCAGCGTTGCCGGGAGCTGGAACACCGGGGAGCTGTTTTTT
TRBD1,TRBJ1-6,TRBV2,NA,CASSARQGGTLHF,TGTGCCAGCAGTGCAAGACAGGGAGGCACCCTCCACTTT
NA,TRBJ2-1,TRBV5-5,NA,CASREDSSYNEQFF,TGTGCCAGCAGAGAGGACAGCTCCTACAATGAGCAGTTCTTC
NA,TRBJ1-4,TRBV28,NA,CASLGGGNEKLFF,TGTGCCAGCCTCGGAGGAGGGAATGAAAAACTGTTTTTT
TRBD1,TRBJ1-5,TRBV7-2,NA,CASSPQGAINQPQHF,TGTGCCAGCAGCCCACAGGGGGCGATCAATCAGCCCCAGCATTTT
NA,TRBJ1-6,TRBV21-1,NA,CASSKSGTYNSPLHF,TGTGCCAGCAGCAAATCAGGGACCTATAATTCACCCCTCCACTTT
NA,TRBJ1-2,TRBV19,NA,CASSYRAYGYTF,TGTGCCAGTAGTTACAGGGCCTATGGCTACACCTTC
TRBD2,TRBJ2-1,TRBV3-1/TRBV3-2,once,CASSQTSGTSPDEQFF,TGTGCCAGCAGCCAAACATCCGGGACTAGCCCCGATGAGCAGTTCTTC
TRBD1,TRBJ2-1,TRBV25-1,NA,CASSDSKGARNEQFF,TGTGCCAGCAGTGACTCAAAGGGGGCTAGGAATGAGCAGTTCTTC
NA,TRBJ2-1,TRBV19,NA,CASSTGLITYNEQFF,TGTGCCAGTAGTACCGGACTGATTACCTACAATGAGCAGTTCTTC
TRBD1,TRBJ1-2,TRBV28,NA,CASSLDGTVKGYTF,TGTGCCAGCAGTTTGGACGGGACAGTTAAGGGCTACACCTTC
TRBD2,TRBJ2-1,TRBV30,NA,CAWTSGPLNEQFF,TGTGCCTGGACTAGCGGGCCACTCAATGAGCAGTTCTTC
TRBD2,TRBJ2-1,TRBV7-8,NA,CASSPRTSGSVSYNEQFF,TGTGCCAGCAGCCCCCGGACTAGCGGGAGTGTCTCCTACAATGAGCAGTTCTTC
TRBD1,TRBJ1-1,TRBV4-1,NA,CASSPIRGTNTEAFF,TGCGCCAGCAGCCCTATCAGGGGGACAAACACTGAAGCTTTCTTT
TRBD2,TRBJ2-1,TRBV28,NA,CASSLYSLAGRYNEQFF,TGTGCCAGCAGTTTATACTCACTAGCGGGAAGGTACAATGAGCAGTTCTTC
TRBD1,TRBJ2-7,TRBV4-3,NA,CASSQQFTGTGRTYEQYF,TGCGCCAGCAGCCAACAGTTCACCGGGACAGGGAGGACCTACGAGCAGTACTTC
NA,TRBJ2-7,TRBV6-1,NA,CASSEASQTTRQYF,TGTGCCAGCAGTGAAGCTAGTCAGACTACGAGACAGTACTTC
NA,TRBJ1-1,TRBV6-5,NA,CATIPLRGTTEAFF,TGTGCCACCATCCCCCTGCGGGGTACCACTGAAGCTTTCTTT
NA,TRBJ1-5,TRBV6-1,NA,CASSDTSMNQPQHF,TGTGCCAGCAGTGACACGAGTATGAATCAGCCCCAGCATTTT
TRBD1,TRBJ2-7,TRBV6-6,NA,CASSTSPGTGGLEQYF,TGTGCCAGCAGTACATCACCCGGGACAGGGGGACTCGAGCAGTACTTC
TRBD1,TRBJ1-1,TRBV27,NA,CASSLTGVYTEAFF,TGTGCCAGCAGTTTAACAGGGGTTTACACTGAAGCTTTCTTT
NA,TRBJ1-4,TRBV11-2,NA,CASSSYTLSTNEKLFF,TGTGCCAGCAGCTCGTACACCCTTTCAACTAATGAAAAACTGTTTTTT
NA,TRBJ1-2,TRBV7-8,NA,CASSPDSINYGYTF,TGTGCCAGCAGCCCTGACAGTATTAACTATGGCTACACCTTC
TRBD1,TRBJ2-7,TRBV6-1,NA,CASSERQGARDEQYF,TGTGCCAGCAGTGAGAGACAGGGGGCTAGAGACGAGCAGTACTTC
NA,TRBJ1-1,TRBV4-1,NA,CASSQRDGGFRITEAFF,TGCGCCAGCAGCCAGCGGGACGGGGGATTTCGGATCACTGAAGCTTTCTTT
TRBD2,TRBJ2-7,TRBV5-1,NA,CASSFVSGGSEQYF,TGCGCCAGCAGCTTTGTTTCGGGAGGTTCCGAGCAGTACTTC
TRBD2,TRBJ2-1,TRBV4-2,few,CASSPSGSYSYNEQFF,TGTGCCAGCAGCCCTAGCGGGAGTTACTCCTACAATGAGCAGTTCTTC
TRBD2,TRBJ2-1,TRBV9,NA,CASSVARLAGSYNEQFF,TGTGCCAGCAGCGTAGCTAGGTTAGCGGGCTCTTACAATGAGCAGTTCTTC
NA,TRBJ1-1,TRBV27,NA,CASSTGGAYTEAFF,TGTGCCAGCAGCACGGGGGGGGCGTACACTGAAGCTTTCTTT
NA,TRBJ2-3,TRBV5-5,NA,CASKTGFSTDTQYF,TGTGCCAGTAAAACAGGTTTTAGCACAGATACGCAGTATTTT
NA,TRBJ2-5,TRBV15,few,CATSRDFQETQYF,TGTGCCACCAGCAGGGACTTCCAAGAGACCCAGTACTTC
TRBD2,TRBJ2-3,TRBV6-2/TRBV6-3,once,CASSYGTSGSPDTQYF,TGTGCCAGCAGTTACGGGACTAGCGGGAGCCCAGATACGCAGTATTTT
NA,TRBJ1-5,TRBV19,NA,CASSTPGPQHF,TGTGCCAGTAGTACCCCAGGGCCCCAGCATTTT
TRBD1,TRBJ2-7,TRBV7-3,NA,CASSLDRGYEQYF,TGTGCCAGCAGCTTAGACAGGGGGTACGAGCAGTACTTC
NA,TRBJ2-3,TRBV14,NA,CASSPLLGAKSSTDTQYF,TGTGCCAGCAGCCCCCTCCTGGGCGCAAAGTCTAGCACAGATACGCAGTATTTT
NA,TRBJ2-3,TRBV28,NA,CASRTEARGTDTQYF,TGTGCCAGCAGGACGGAGGCAAGGGGGACAGATACGCAGTATTTT
NA,TRBJ1-6,TRBV27,NA,CASSTTTGSPLHF,TGTGCCAGCAGTACTACGACGGGTTCACCCCTCCACTTT